Below, 21 T cell receptor beta chains from the same sample are listed, as sequenced in a study of molecular identifiers for immune sequencing clone quantification. TCRdb redid the calling of the PCR reads with MiXCR, one entry per CDR3 protein. Among hundreds of thousands of distinct CDR3 sequences listed, about 25% were seen once. Sample: naive CD8+ T cells from blood, with Jurkat cell RNA spiked in. Subset: FACS-sorted CD8+CD4-CCR7+CD45RA+ naive T cells. The receptors were sampled from a human donor in good health. Some libraries in this study had Jurkat cell RNA spiked in.

This clonotype was counted between two and nine times. The chain uses TRBV9 and TRBJ2-7; a weak D match, TRBD2 (7 bases). The length of the CDR3 is 14 residues. Germline CDR1 reads SGDLS; CDR2 reads YYNGEE. Trimming took off 7 bases at V and 1 base at J, with 15 bases between the two ends. The chain's CDR3 is CASAQGGGSYEQYF. The CDR3, as DNA: TGTGCCAGCGCCCAGGGAGGGGGATCCTACGAGCAGTACTTC.

In its sample, this clonotype was seen many times. This chain uses TRBV4-1 with TRBJ2-5; D gene ambiguous. The CDR3 is 16 amino acids. V lost 1 base, J lost 6 bases, and 18 bases lay in between. Looked up from germline, CDR1 is MGHRA and CDR2 is YSYEKL. DNA of the CDR3: TGCGCCAGCAGCCAAGGCCCCAGTCCAATGAGTAAGACCCAGTACTTC. Residues: CASSQGPSPMSKTQYF.

This clonotype was seen repeatedly, ten times or more. The chain joins TRBV5-1 to TRBJ1-2; no reliable D call. Germline loops: CDR1 SGHRS, CDR2 YFSETQ. The CDR3 sequence is 14 residues long. Between the trimmed V and J ends, which lost 0 bases and 5 bases, there was a span of 11 bases. CDR3 amino acids: CASSLAGQEYGYTF. The CDR3 DNA follows: TGCGCCAGCAGCTTGGCCGGCCAGGAGTATGGCTACACCTTC.

This chain's CDR3 is CASGEEGEGLNEQFF. DNA for the CDR3: TGCGCCAGCGGCGAAGAGGGGGAGGGCCTCAATGAGCAGTTCTTC. The chain joins TRBV4-1 to TRBJ2-1; D is possibly TRBD2 (7 bases). V lost 8 bases and J 6 bases, leaving 20 bases between the germline ends. The CDR3 is 15 amino acids. The germline V gene has CDR1 MGHRA and CDR2 YSYEKL.

The chain combines TRBV12-3 or TRBV12-4 with TRBJ1-1; no clear D gene. This CDR3 has 17 amino acids. V lost 2 bases, J lost 1 base, and 17 bases lay in between. The CDR3, as DNA: TGTGCCAGCAGTTTAATGGGCCAAAGAGTATGGAACACTGAAGCTTTCTTT. Translation: CASSLMGQRVWNTEAFF.

This clonotype was picked up many times. The chain combines TRBV6-5 with TRBJ2-5; 9 positions agree with TRBD1. Germline V gene lookup returns CDR1 MNHEY and CDR2 SVGAGI. The CDR3 contains 14 residues. Trimming took 3 bases from V and 9 from J; bases not matched to a gene: 8. The CDR3 bases are TGTGCCAGCAGTTATGGGACAGGGCGCGAGGCCCAGTACTTC. Encoded protein: CASSYGTGREAQYF.

This clonotype was seen many times. The rearrangement uses TRBV28 and TRBJ2-7; 12 positions match TRBD2. Germline CDR1 reads MDHEN; CDR2 reads SYDVKM. V lost 9 bases and J lost 2; bases outside the gene matches: 5. The CDR3 has 14 residues. CDR3 loop: CASDTSGRPYEQYF. The CDR3 DNA sequence: TGTGCCAGTGATACTAGCGGGAGGCCCTACGAGCAGTACTTC. Drawing the rest from reference TRBV28 and TRBJ2-7, the complete variable domain is DVKVTQSSRYLVKRTGEKVFLECVQDMDHENMFWYRQDPGLGLRLIYFSYDVKMKEKGDIPEGYSVSREKKERFSLILESASTNQTSMYLCASDTSGRPYEQYFGPGTRLTVT.

As for this clonotype: This clone may be a read error of a much larger clone one base away. The V and J genes are TRBV6-1 and TRBJ2-7, with a weak D call TRBD2 (7 bases). The CDR3 covers 17 residues. The ends were cut back, 6 bases at V and 0 bases at J, with 21 bases in the middle. The germline V gene encodes CDR1 MNHNS and CDR2 SASEGT. CDR3 amino acids: CASRPLGGARSSYEQYF. The CDR3 nucleotides are TGTGCCAGCAGGCCCTTGGGGGGGGCGAGAAGCTCCTACGAGCAGTACTTC.

The J gene is TRBJ1-4, the V gene TRBV7-9, with 10 bases identical to TRBD1. The CDR3 spans 15 residues. CDR1 and CDR2 (germline): SEHNR, FQNEAQ (reference sequence). The J segment lost 8 bases and the V segment lost 5 bases, leaving 8 bases of the junction unmatched. CDR3 DNA sequence: TGTGCCAGCAGCCTGGATACGGACAGGGGGGAAAAACTGTTTTTT. Translation gives CASSLDTDRGEKLFF. The complete variable domain, with remaining parts taken from reference TRBV7-9 and TRBJ1-4, reads DTGVSQNPRHKITKRGQNVTFRCDPISEHNRLYWYRQTLGQGPEFLTYFQNEAQLEKSRLLSDRFSAERPKGSFSTLEIQRTEQGDSAMYLCASSLDTDRGEKLFFGSGTQLSVL.

This clonotype was detected ten times or more. The chain carries TRBV3-1 and TRBJ2-3; 12 bases are a match to TRBD2. V lost 2 bases and J lost 1; bases outside the gene matches: 1. The CDR3 contains 16 residues. Germline loops: CDR1 LGHDT, CDR2 YNNKEL (reference sequence). The CDR3 bases are TGTGCCAGCAGCCAAACTAGCGGGGGGCGCACAGATACGCAGTATTTT. It is translated as CASSQTSGGRTDTQYF.

In this sample, this clonotype turned up many times. J is TRBJ2-7 and V is TRBV30; 9 bases align to TRBD2. This CDR3 comprises 16 residues. Germline V gives CDR1 GTSNPN, CDR2 SVGIG (reference sequence). The trim removed 0 bases at V and 4 bases at J, leaving 10 bases unmatched. CDR3 bases: TGTGCCTGGAGTGTACTCCCGGGACTAGCAGGATACGAGCAGTACTTC. It codes for CAWSVLPGLAGYEQYF.

This clonotype was observed many times. The CDR3 DNA is TGCGCCAGCAGCCAAGATGGTCTGACCCGAGGTACAGATACGCAGTATTTT. Its translation is CASSQDGLTRGTDTQYF. The chain has TRBV4-1 and TRBJ2-3; D unresolved. This CDR3 has 17 amino acids. V lost 0 bases to trimming and J lost 3 bases, with 16 bases between them. Germline V gives CDR1 MGHRA, CDR2 YSYEKL.

The rearrangement joins TRBV7-2 to TRBJ1-4; D is possibly TRBD1 (6 bases). The CDR3 loop spans 15 amino acids. The germline CDR1 and CDR2 sequences are SGHTA and FQGNSA. V lost 3 bases, J lost 5 bases, and 13 bases lay in between. The DNA of the CDR3 is TGTGCCAGCAGCTTGGGGGGCAGGGCGAATGAAAAACTGTTTTTT. Protein: CASSLGGRANEKLFF.

This clonotype was observed many times. The chain joins TRBV20-1 to TRBJ2-3; D perhaps matches TRBD1 (6 bases). The V gene lost 0 bases and the J gene lost 2 bases, with 15 bases spanning the gap. CDR1 is DFQATT and CDR2 is SNEGSKA in the germline V gene (reference sequence). The CDR3 contains 16 residues. CDR3 loop: CSARDLQGINTDTQYF. CDR3 nucleotides: TGCAGTGCTAGAGATCTCCAGGGGATCAACACAGATACGCAGTATTTT.

Of note for this clonotype: At one of its ends the junction is not consistent with the germline gene, which may arise from a read error. This chain links TRBV7-9 with TRBJ1-1; D ambiguous. Germline V gene lookup returns CDR1 SEHNR and CDR2 FQNEAQ (reference sequence). The CDR3 sequence is 13 residues long. The DNA of the CDR3 is TGTGCCAGCAGATCAGAGGAGGGCACTGAGGCTTCCTTT. This codes for CASRSEEGTEASF.

This clonotype has ten or more counts. The V and J genes are TRBV29-1 and TRBJ2-6; D uncertain. V was cut by 5 bases and J by 0 bases, with 11 bases left in between. The CDR3 has 15 residues. Germline loops: CDR1 SQVTM, CDR2 ANQGSEA. CDR3 DNA sequence: TGCAGCGTTACGACGGCCGGCTCTGGGGCCAACGTCCTGACTTTC. It codes for CSVTTAGSGANVLTF. Supplemented by reference TRBV29-1 and TRBJ2-6, the full variable domain reads SAVISQKPSRDICQRGTSLTIQCQVDSQVTMMFWYRQQPGQSLTLIATANQGSEATYESGFVIDKFPISRPNLTFSTLTVSNMSPEDSSIYLCSVTTAGSGANVLTFGAGSRLTVL.

This clonotype was recorded many times. The chain couples TRBV20-1 to TRBJ2-3; 7 nucleotides match TRBD2. Trimming took 5 bases from V and 4 from J; bases not matched to a gene: 6. Germline assignment: CDR1 DFQATT and CDR2 SNEGSKA (reference sequence). This CDR3 is 13 amino acids long. CDR3 coding DNA: TGCAGTGCTCTCCGACTAGCCCCAGATACGCAGTATTTT. Amino acids: CSALRLAPDTQYF.

This clonotype has a handful of counts. The gene calls are TRBV29-1 and TRBJ2-1; no firm D call. Germline CDR1 is SQVTM and CDR2 is ANQGSEA. V dropped 6 bases and J dropped 4 bases, with 4 bases sitting between them. There are 10 residues in the CDR3. Here the CDR3 reads CSVEYNEQFF. The CDR3 DNA sequence: TGCAGCGTGGAGTACAATGAGCAGTTCTTC.

V is TRBV19 and J is TRBJ2-7; D could derive from TRBD1 or TRBD2 (5 bases each). CDR3 length equals 14 residues. V lost 3 bases and J 0 bases, leaving 9 bases between the germline ends. Germline V gene sequence: CDR1 LNHDA, CDR2 SQIVND (reference sequence). The CDR3 protein is CASSIRGASYEQYF. CDR3 sequence (DNA): TGTGCCAGTAGTATTCGAGGGGCCTCCTACGAGCAGTACTTC.

This clonotype was picked up many times. The chain is built from TRBV7-9 and TRBJ2-2; D is possibly TRBD1 or TRBD2 (5 bases each). Trimming pared 3 bases from V and 3 bases from J, leaving 11 bases between. Looked up from germline, CDR1 is SEHNR and CDR2 is FQNEAQ (reference sequence). The CDR3 consists of 15 residues. Written as DNA, the CDR3 is TGTGCCAGCAGCTTCTCGGGGACCGACACCGGGGAGCTGTTTTTT. It specifies CASSFSGTDTGELFF.

The chain joins TRBV5-6 to TRBJ2-2; D is undetermined. Trimming stripped 2 bases from V and 10 bases from J, with 12 bases between. The CDR3 has 13 amino acids. Per germline, CDR1 SGHDT and CDR2 YYEEEE. CDR3 protein: CASSFREVAELFF. As DNA, the CDR3 is TGTGCCAGCAGCTTCAGAGAGGTGGCGGAGCTGTTTTTT.